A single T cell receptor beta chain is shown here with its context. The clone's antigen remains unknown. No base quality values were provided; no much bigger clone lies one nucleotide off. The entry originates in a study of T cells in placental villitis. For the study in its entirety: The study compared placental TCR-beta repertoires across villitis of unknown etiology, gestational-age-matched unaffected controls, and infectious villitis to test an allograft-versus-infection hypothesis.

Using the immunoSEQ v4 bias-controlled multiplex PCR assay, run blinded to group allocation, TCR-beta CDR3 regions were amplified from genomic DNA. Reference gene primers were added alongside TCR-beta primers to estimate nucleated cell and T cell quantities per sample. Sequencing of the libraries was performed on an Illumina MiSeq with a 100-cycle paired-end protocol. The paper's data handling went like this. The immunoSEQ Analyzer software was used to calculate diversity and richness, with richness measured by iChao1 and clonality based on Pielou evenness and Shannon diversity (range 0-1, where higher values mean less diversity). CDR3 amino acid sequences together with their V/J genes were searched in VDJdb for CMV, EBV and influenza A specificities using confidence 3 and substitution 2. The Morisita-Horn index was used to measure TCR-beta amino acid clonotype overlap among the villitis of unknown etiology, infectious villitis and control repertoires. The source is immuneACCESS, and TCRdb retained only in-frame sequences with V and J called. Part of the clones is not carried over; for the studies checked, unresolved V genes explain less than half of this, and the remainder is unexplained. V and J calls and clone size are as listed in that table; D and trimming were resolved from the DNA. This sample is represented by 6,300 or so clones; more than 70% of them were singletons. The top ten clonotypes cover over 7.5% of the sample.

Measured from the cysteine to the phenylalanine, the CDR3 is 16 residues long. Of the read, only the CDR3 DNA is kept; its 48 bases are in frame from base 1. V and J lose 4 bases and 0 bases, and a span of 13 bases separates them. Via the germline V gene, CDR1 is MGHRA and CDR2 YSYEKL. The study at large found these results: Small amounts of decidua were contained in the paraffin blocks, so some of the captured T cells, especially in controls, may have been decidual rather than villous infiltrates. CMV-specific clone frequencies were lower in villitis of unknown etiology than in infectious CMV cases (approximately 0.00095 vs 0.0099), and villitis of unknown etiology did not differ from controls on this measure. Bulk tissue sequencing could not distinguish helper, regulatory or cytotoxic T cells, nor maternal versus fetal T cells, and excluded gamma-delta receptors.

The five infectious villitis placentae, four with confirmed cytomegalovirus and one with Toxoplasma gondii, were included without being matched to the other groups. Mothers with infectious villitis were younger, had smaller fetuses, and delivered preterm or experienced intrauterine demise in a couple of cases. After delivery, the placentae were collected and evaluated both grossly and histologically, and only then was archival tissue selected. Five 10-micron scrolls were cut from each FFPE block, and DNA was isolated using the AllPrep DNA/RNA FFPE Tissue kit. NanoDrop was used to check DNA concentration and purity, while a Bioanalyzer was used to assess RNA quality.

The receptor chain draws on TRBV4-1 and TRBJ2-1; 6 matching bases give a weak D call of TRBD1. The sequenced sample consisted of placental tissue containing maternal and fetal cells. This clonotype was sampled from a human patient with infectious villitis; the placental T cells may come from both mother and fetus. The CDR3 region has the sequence CASSRSDSLSYNEQFF. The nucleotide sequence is TGCGCCAGCAGCCGGTCGGACAGCCTCTCCTACAATGAGCAGTTCTTC.